Listed below are T cell receptor beta chains from one sample, sequenced in a study of blood T cell repertoires in COVID-19. The table came from immunoSEQ multiplex PCR; TCRdb's copy has only in-frame clones and leaves some out. This sample has 150,000 or so clones, with roughly 85% found just once. The sample taken for sequencing was peripheral blood. The receptors shown here come from a human donor in a cohort sampled during active COVID-19. Each CDR3 is given with its conserved first and last residue. A D gene is named only where the DNA matches it firmly. The size of a clone is reported for some rows only, either as once, few or many, or as a class for expanded clones.

D gene,clone size,CDR3 length,J gene,V gene,CDR3 DNA,CDR3 protein
TRBD1,once,13,TRBJ1-2,TRBV24-1,TGTGCCACCAGCCGGACAGGGGTGGAAGGCTACACCTTC,CATSRTGVEGYTF
-,-,13,TRBJ2-2,TRBV7-8,TGTGCCAGCATGCTTGGGGCAACCGGGGAGCTGTTTTTT,CASMLGATGELFF
TRBD2,-,15,TRBJ2-5,TRBV27,TGTGCCAGCAGTCTAATAGCGGGAGGGCCTGAGACCCAGTACTTC,CASSLIAGGPETQYF
-,-,13,TRBJ2-7,TRBV7-2,TGTGCCAGCAGCTTACGGGAGAAATACGAGCAGTACTTC,CASSLREKYEQYF
-,-,10,TRBJ1-1,TRBV28,TGTGCCAGCAGTTCAAATGAAGCTTTCTTT,CASSSNEAFF
-,-,14,TRBJ2-7,TRBV25-1,TGTGCCAGCAGTGGGGTAGCGGCTTTCTACGAGCAGTACTTC,CASSGVAAFYEQYF
-,-,17,TRBJ2-7,TRBV11-2,TGTGCCAGCAGCCCCGGCCCTTCTTATGGGGGCACCTACGAGCAGTACTTC,CASSPGPSYGGTYEQYF
TRBD1,-,17,TRBJ1-2,TRBV28,TGTGCCAGCAGTTTGCTCGTTGGTCGAGGGGGCGACGAGGGCTACACCTTC,CASSLLVGRGGDEGYTF
-,-,11,TRBJ1-2,TRBV27,TGTGCCAGCTCGCAGGGGTGGGGCTACACCTTC,CASSQGWGYTF
-,-,11,TRBJ2-7,TRBV6-5,TGTGCCAGCACCGATAGATACGAGCAGTACTTC,CASTDRYEQYF
-,-,12,TRBJ2-3,TRBV6-5,TGTGCCAGCAGCGTGAGAACAGATACGCAGTATTTT,CASSVRTDTQYF
-,-,14,TRBJ1-2,TRBV30,TGTGCCTGGAGGGAGGGGTTAAAACTCTATGGCTACACCTTC,CAWREGLKLYGYTF
-,-,16,TRBJ1-3,TRBV21-1,TGTGCCAGCAGCCTTAGACAGGGGGCGTCTGGAAACACCATATATTTT,CASSLRQGASGNTIYF
-,-,14,TRBJ1-1,TRBV5-1,TGCGCCAGCAGCTTGAGGGGATTGAACACTGAAGCTTTCTTT,CASSLRGLNTEAFF
TRBD2,-,17,TRBJ2-2,TRBV4-3,TGCGCCAGCAGCCAGCCCGGACCCCTCGGGGGGACCGGGGAGCTGTTTTTT,CASSQPGPLGGTGELFF